This TCR beta chain was documented in a study of shared clonotypes between healthy human individuals. Study overall: The plates for each donor numbered three CD4 naive, three CD4 memory, two CD8 naive and one CD8 memory. Study conclusions and caveats: Larger estimated richness was generally recorded for naive subsets relative to memory subsets.

Comments on this clone: Its antigen is undetermined.

At a deep level, the assay was run. Profiling relied on immunoSEQ multiplex PCR, and the TCRdb table lists in-frame clones only, not all of them. Altogether about a million clones are present, about 74% being singletons, with the ten largest covering about 1.5%. The germline CDR1 and CDR2 sequences are MRHNA and SNTAGT. The CDR3 has 16 amino acids. V lost 3 bases to trimming and J lost 3 bases; unmatched junction nucleotides: 4. This receptor was identified in a man aged 18 to 30 in good health. Sequenced material: memory CD4+ T cells sorted from blood. Subset defined: CD45RA-negative fraction. V and J are TRBV6-4 and TRBJ2-3, with 12 nucleotides matching TRBD2. Here the CDR3 DNA reads TGTGCCAGCAGTGAATCTAGCGGGGGGGAAACAGATACGCAGTATTTT. Amino acids: CASSESSGGETDTQYF.